Reported below is one TCR beta chain. The CDR3 covers 14 residues. Trimming at V came to 1 base and at J to 4 bases, leaving 4 bases not matched to a gene. The germline CDR1 and CDR2 sequences are SGHAT and FQNNGV. Vbeta (60) and Jbeta (13) primers were used in the PCR. Generated by immunoSEQ multiplex PCR, the TCRdb table keeps only in-frame clones and is missing some. Among 250,000 or so clones listed, 80% to 95% were seen once. This sample is drawn from a study of cytomegalovirus exposure and HLA in healthy donors. The chain links TRBV11-2 to TRBJ2-7; 7 bases agree with TRBD2. Sequencing used PBMCs. The clonotype was recovered from a girl aged 2 to 9 in good health and CMV-seronegative. For the CDR3, the DNA is TGTGCCAGCAGCTTAGGCGGGGGTCCGTACGAGCAGTACTTC. Translated: CASSLGGGPYEQYF.